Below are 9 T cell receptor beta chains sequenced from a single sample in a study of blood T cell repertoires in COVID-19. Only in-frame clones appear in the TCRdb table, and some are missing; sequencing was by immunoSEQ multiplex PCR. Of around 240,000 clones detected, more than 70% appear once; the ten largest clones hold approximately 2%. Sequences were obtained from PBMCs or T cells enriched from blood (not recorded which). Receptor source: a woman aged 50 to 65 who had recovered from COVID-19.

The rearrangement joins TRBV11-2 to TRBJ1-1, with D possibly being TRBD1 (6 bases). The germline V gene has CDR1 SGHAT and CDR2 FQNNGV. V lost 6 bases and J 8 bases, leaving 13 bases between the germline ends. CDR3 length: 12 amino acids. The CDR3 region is CASRMTGHEAFF. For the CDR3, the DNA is TGTGCCAGCAGGATGACAGGCCACGAAGCTTTCTTT.

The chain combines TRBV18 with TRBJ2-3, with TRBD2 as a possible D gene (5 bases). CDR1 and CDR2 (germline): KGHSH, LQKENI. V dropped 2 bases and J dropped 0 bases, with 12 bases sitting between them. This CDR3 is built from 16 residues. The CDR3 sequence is CASSPLLVLSTDTQYF. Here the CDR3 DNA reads TGTGCCAGCTCACCATTACTAGTGCTTAGCACAGATACGCAGTATTTT.

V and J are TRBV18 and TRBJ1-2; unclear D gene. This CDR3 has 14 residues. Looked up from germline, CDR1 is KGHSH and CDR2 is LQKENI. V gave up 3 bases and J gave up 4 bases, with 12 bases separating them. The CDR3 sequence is CASSPNNNLYGYTF. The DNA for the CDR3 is TGTGCCAGCTCACCCAACAACAACCTCTATGGCTACACCTTC.

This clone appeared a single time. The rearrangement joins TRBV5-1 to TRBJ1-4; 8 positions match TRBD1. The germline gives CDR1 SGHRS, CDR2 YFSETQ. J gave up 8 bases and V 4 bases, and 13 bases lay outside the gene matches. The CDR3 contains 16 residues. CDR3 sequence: CASSPDPGTGGEKLFF. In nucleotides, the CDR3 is TGCGCCAGCAGCCCTGATCCGGGGACAGGTGGAGAAAAACTGTTTTTT.

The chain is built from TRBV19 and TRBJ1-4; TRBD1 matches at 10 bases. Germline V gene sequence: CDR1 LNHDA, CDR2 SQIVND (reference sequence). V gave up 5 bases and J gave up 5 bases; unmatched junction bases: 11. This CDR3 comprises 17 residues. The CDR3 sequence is CASSRPGQGTLNEKLFF. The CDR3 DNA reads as TGTGCCAGTAGTCGGCCGGGACAGGGGACCTTAAATGAAAAACTGTTTTTT.

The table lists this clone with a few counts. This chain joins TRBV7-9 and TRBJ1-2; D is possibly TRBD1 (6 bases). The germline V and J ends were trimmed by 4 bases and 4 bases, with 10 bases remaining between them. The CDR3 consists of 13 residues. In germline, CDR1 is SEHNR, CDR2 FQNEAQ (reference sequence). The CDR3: CASSSTGSYGYTF. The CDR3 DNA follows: TGTGCCAGCAGCTCGACAGGCTCCTATGGCTACACCTTC.

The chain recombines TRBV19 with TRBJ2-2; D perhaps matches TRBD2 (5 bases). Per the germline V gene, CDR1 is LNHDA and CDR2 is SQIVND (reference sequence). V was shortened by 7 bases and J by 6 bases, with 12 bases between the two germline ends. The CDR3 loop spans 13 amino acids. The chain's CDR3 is CASTTQRAGELFF. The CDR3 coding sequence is TGTGCCAGTACCACCCAGAGGGCCGGGGAGCTGTTTTTT.

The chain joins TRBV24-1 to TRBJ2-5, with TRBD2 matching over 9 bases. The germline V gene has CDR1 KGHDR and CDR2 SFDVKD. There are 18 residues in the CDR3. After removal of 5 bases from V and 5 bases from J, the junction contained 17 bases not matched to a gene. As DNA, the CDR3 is TGTGCCACCAGTGCCTCCGACTGGGCGGGAGGGCCGTGGGAGACCCAGTACTTC. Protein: CATSASDWAGGPWETQYF.

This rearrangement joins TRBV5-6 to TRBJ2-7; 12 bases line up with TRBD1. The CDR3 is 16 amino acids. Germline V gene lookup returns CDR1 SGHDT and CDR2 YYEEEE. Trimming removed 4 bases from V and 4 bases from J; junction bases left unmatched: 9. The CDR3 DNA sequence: TGTGCCAGCAGCCAAACCGGGACAGGGGGCAGGTACGAGCAGTACTTC. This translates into CASSQTGTGGRYEQYF.